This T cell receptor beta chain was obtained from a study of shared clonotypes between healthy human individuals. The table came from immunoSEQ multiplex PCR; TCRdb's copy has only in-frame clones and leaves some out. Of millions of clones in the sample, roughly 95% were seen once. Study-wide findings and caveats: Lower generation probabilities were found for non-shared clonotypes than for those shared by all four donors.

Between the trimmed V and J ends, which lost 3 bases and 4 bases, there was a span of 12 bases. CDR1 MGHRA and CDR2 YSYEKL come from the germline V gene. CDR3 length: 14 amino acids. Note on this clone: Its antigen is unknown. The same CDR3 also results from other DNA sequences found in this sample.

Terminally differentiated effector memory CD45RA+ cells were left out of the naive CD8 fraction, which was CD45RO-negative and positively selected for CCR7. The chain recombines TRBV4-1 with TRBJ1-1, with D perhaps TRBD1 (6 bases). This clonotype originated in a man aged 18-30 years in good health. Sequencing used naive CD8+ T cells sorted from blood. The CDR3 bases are TGCGCCAGCAGCCAGAGGGGAGGGGGCACTGAAGCTTTCTTT. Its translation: CASSQRGGGTEAFF.